Presented here are 5 T cell receptor beta chains from one specimen sequenced in a study of T cell responses to AZD1222 COVID-19 vaccine. TCRdb's copy holds only in-frame clones and misses some; the assay was immunoSEQ multiplex PCR. The sample contains some 120,000 clones, roughly 90% of which appear only once. Sequences were derived from peripheral blood, sampled on day 0 of AZD1222 vaccination. These receptors were taken from an adult in good health.

The genes are TRBV11-2 and TRBJ1-1; D gene unclear. The CDR3 runs to 13 residues. V dropped 1 base and J dropped 0 bases, with 3 bases sitting between them. The germline V gene encodes CDR1 SGHAT and CDR2 FQNNGV. The CDR3 nucleotides read TGTGCCAGCAGCTTAGTAGTGAACACTGAAGCTTTCTTT. This gives the protein CASSLVVNTEAFF.

The J gene is TRBJ1-2, the V gene TRBV9; TRBD1 matches 9 bases. V trimming: 5 bases; J trimming: 2 bases; junction bases outside the gene matches: 10. The CDR3 is 16 amino acids. Germline V CDR1 and CDR2: SGDLS, YYNGEE. The CDR3: CASSHAGTGLNYGYTF. The CDR3 coding sequence is TGTGCCAGCAGTCATGCCGGGACAGGGCTCAACTATGGCTACACCTTC.

The J gene is TRBJ2-1, the V gene TRBV10-3; 8 nucleotides line up with TRBD2. The CDR3 spans 15 residues. With 5 bases clipped from V and 7 bases from J, the junction kept 10 bases outside the gene matches. CDR1 and CDR2 from the germline V gene are ENHRY and SYGVKD. DNA for the CDR3: TGTGCCATCAGTCCTCCGGGGGGGCCGATTAATGAGCAGTTCTTC. This codes for CAISPPGGPINEQFF.

The rearrangement joins TRBV5-1 to TRBJ2-7, with no clear D. CDR1 and CDR2 from the germline V gene are SGHRS and YFSETQ. Deletions cut 0 bases from V and 4 bases from J, with 5 bases between. The CDR3 covers 12 residues. The CDR3 spells CASSLEPYEQYF. The CDR3 DNA reads as TGCGCCAGCAGCTTGGAGCCATACGAGCAGTACTTC. Combining the CDR3 with reference TRBV5-1 and TRBJ2-7 gives the whole variable domain KAGVTQTPRYLIKTRGQQVTLSCSPISGHRSVSWYQQTPGQGLQFLFEYFSETQRNKGNFPGRFSGRQFSNSRSEMNVSTLELGDSALYLCASSLEPYEQYFGPGTRLTVT.

The chain has TRBV5-1 and TRBJ2-3; the match to TRBD2 covers 8 bases. CDR3 size: 14 residues. Germline V gene lookup returns CDR1 SGHRS and CDR2 YFSETQ. The V gene end was trimmed by 6 bases and the J gene end by 3 bases; junction bases not matched to a gene: 6. The chain's CDR3 is CASTAGEVTDTQYF. The DNA of the CDR3 is TGCGCCAGCACAGCGGGAGAGGTTACAGATACGCAGTATTTT.